There are many counts of the clone carrying this TCR beta chain. Deletions cut 4 bases from V and 5 bases from J, with 14 bases between. The CDR3 length is 14 residues. Germline values: CDR1 MDHEN, CDR2 SYDVKM. The entry originates in a study of early T cells in non-severe SARS-CoV-2 infection. TCRdb fed the 5' RACE reads into MiXCR, producing one record per CDR3 protein. The sample yields 20,000 to 25,000 distinct CDR3 sequences, about 4.9% seen once. The sequenced material came from whole blood. This TCR was recovered from an adult who was a healthcare worker with PCR-confirmed SARS-CoV-2 infection or an uninfected control (not recorded which). The V gene is TRBV28, the J gene TRBJ2-5; D possibly corresponds to TRBD1 (5 bases). In DNA form, the CDR3 reads TGTGCCAGCAGTTGGGCTGGGGCGAAGGAGACCCAGTACTTC. Protein: CASSWAGAKETQYF.